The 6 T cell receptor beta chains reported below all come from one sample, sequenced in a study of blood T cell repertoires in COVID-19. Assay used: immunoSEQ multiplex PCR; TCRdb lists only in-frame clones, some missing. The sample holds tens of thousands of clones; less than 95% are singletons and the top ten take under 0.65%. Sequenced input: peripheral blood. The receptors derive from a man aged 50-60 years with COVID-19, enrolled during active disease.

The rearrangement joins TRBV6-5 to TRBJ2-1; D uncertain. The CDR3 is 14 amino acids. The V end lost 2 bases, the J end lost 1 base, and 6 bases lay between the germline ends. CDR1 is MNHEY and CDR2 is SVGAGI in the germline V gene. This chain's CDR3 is CASSYQRSYNEQFF. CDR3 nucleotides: TGTGCCAGCAGTTACCAGCGTTCCTACAATGAGCAGTTCTTC.

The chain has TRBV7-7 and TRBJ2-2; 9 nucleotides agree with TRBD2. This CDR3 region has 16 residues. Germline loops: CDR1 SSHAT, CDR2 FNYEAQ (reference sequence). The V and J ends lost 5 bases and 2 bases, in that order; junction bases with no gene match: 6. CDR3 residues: CASSRELAGNTGELFF. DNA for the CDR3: TGTGCCAGCAGCCGAGAACTAGCGGGTAACACCGGGGAGCTGTTTTTT.

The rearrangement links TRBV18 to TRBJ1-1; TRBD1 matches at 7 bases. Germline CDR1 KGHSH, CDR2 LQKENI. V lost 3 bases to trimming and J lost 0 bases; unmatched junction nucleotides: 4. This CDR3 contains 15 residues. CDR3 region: CASSPAGQLNTEAFF. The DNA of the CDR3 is TGTGCCAGCTCACCTGCGGGACAGTTGAACACTGAAGCTTTCTTT.

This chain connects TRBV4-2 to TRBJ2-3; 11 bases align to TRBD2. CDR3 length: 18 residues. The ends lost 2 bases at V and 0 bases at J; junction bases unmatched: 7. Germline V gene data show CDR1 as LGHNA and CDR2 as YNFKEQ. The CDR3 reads CASSQLGLAEASTDTQYF. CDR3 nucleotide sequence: TGTGCCAGCAGCCAACTGGGACTAGCGGAGGCTAGCACAGATACGCAGTATTTT.

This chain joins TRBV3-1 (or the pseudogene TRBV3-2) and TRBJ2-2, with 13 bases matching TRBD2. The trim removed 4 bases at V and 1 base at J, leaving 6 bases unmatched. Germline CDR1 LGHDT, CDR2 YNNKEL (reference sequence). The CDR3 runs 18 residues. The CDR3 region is CASSRGLAGAGNTGELFF. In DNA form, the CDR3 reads TGTGCCAGCAGCCGAGGACTAGCGGGAGCGGGGAACACCGGGGAGCTGTTTTTT.

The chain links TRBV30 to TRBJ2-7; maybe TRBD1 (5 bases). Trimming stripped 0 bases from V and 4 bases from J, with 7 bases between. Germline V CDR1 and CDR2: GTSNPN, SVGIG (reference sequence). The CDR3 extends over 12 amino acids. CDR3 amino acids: CAWSVTDYEQYF. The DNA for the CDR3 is TGTGCCTGGAGTGTGACAGATTACGAGCAGTACTTC.